This T cell receptor (beta chain) was sequenced during a study of blood T cell repertoires in COVID-19. Study context: T cells, B-cell-depleted T cells, or PBMCs supplied cDNA or gDNA.

Original analysis: Using reference gene primer amplification, nucleated cell counts were estimated. Repertoires were generated with immunoSEQ multiplex PCR, while TCRdb's copy carries only in-frame clones and drops some. That table is the source of V, J and clone size, and D and trimming were worked out from the DNA. The table lists 200,000 to 250,000 clones, less than 90% of them singletons. It was during active infection that Seattle patients were enrolled and then longitudinally followed. V was clipped by 4 bases and J by 2 bases; unmatched bases: 4. The CDR3 extends over 14 amino acids. CDR1 and CDR2 (germline): SEHNR, FQNEAQ (reference sequence).

This sequence originates from a woman older than 75 with COVID-19, enrolled during active disease. The source material was peripheral blood. The rearrangement joins TRBV7-9 to TRBJ2-7; 8 bases match TRBD1. Written as DNA, the CDR3 is TGTGCCAGCAGCTACCAGGGGGCGGCCTACGAGCAGTACTTC. It yields the protein CASSYQGAAYEQYF.